Each of the 25 T cell receptor beta chains below was sequenced from the same sample in a study of OX40 agonist ivuxolimab in advanced cancers. Measured with immunoSEQ multiplex PCR; TCRdb has only the in-frame clones, and not every one. Among about 40,000 clones listed, approximately 90% were seen once. This sample comprised CD4+ or CD8+ T cells sorted from blood, obtained in a trial of the OX40 agonist ivuxolimab. Receptor source: an adult with an advanced solid tumor such as melanoma, head and neck, liver or kidney cancer.

V usage is TRBV5-8 and J usage is TRBJ2-3; 11 bases are shared with TRBD2. The V segment lost 5 bases and the J segment 2 bases; nucleotides outside the gene matches: 7. CDR1 SGHTS and CDR2 YDEGEE come from the germline V gene. The CDR3 has 16 residues. CDR3 amino acids: CASRGRLAGLTDTQYF. The CDR3 bases are TGTGCCAGCAGAGGGCGACTAGCGGGACTCACAGATACGCAGTATTTT.

The J gene is TRBJ2-1, the V gene TRBV7-9, with TRBD2 matching over 9 bases. The CDR3 is made up of 14 amino acids. V shed 1 base, J shed 15 bases, and the junction held 10 bases outside the gene matches. Germline V gene data show CDR1 as SEHNR and CDR2 as FQNEAQ (reference sequence). The CDR3 coding sequence is TGTGCCAGCAGCTTAGGACTAGCGGTTAAGGGCGCGTTCTTC. Its translation is CASSLGLAVKGAFF.

The CDR3 nucleotides are TGTGCCAGTAGTTTGGGACAATTCACCGGGGAGCTGTTTTTT. This codes for CASSLGQFTGELFF. V is TRBV19 and J is TRBJ2-2; D is perhaps TRBD1 (6 bases). V shed 5 bases and J shed 4 bases, with 11 bases lying between them. The CDR3 totals 14 residues. Germline-derived CDR1 and CDR2 are LNHDA and SQIVND (reference sequence).

This clone was observed a few times. This rearrangement joins TRBV5-1 to TRBJ1-2; D is unresolved. The V and J ends lost 1 base and 3 bases respectively, with 4 bases between them. Germline assignment: CDR1 SGHRS and CDR2 YFSETQ. The CDR3 loop spans 12 amino acids. The chain's CDR3 is CASSLNYYGYTF. In nucleotides, the CDR3 is TGCGCCAGCAGCTTGAACTACTATGGCTACACCTTC.

Points on this clone: Other DNA sequences from this sample encode an identical CDR3 as well. This chain joins TRBV27 and TRBJ2-7; D may be TRBD1 (6 bases). The CDR3 sequence is 13 residues long. The germline V gene has CDR1 MNHEY and CDR2 SMNVEV (reference sequence). V dropped 3 bases and J dropped 3 bases, with 9 bases sitting between them. The chain's CDR3 is CASSLGRGYEQYF. As DNA, the CDR3 is TGTGCCAGCAGTTTGGGCAGGGGCTACGAGCAGTACTTC.

The chain carries TRBV5-1 and TRBJ1-1; 8 bases agree with TRBD1. V was pared by 4 bases and J by 1 base, with 6 bases of the junction left unmatched. Germline lookup yields CDR1 SGHRS and CDR2 YFSETQ. This CDR3 has 15 amino acids. CDR3 sequence: CASSPDRGGNTEAFF. CDR3 bases: TGCGCCAGCAGCCCAGACAGGGGCGGGAACACTGAAGCTTTCTTT. Full variable domain (outside the CDR3, taken from reference TRBV5-1 and TRBJ1-1): KAGVTQTPRYLIKTRGQQVTLSCSPISGHRSVSWYQQTPGQGLQFLFEYFSETQRNKGNFPGRFSGRQFSNSRSEMNVSTLELGDSALYLCASSPDRGGNTEAFFGQGTRLTVV.

Ten or more counts support this clone. The chain has TRBV18 and TRBJ2-2, with 8 bases matching TRBD2. V shed 2 bases and J 3 bases; nucleotides not matched to a gene: 5. Germline CDR1 is KGHSH and CDR2 is LQKENI. The CDR3 length is 16 residues. CDR3 region: CASSPSGLDHTGELFF. The CDR3 bases are TGTGCCAGCTCACCATCGGGACTAGATCACACCGGGGAGCTGTTTTTT.

V gene TRBV6-5 combines with J gene TRBJ1-2, with no clear D. Germline loops: CDR1 MNHEY, CDR2 SVGAGI. The CDR3 contains 13 residues. V lost 7 bases to trimming and J lost 2 bases, with 11 bases between them. The CDR3 loop is CASTLSGNYGYTF. The CDR3 coding sequence is TGTGCCAGCACCCTTTCGGGCAACTATGGCTACACCTTC.

V gene TRBV5-6 combines with J gene TRBJ1-2; no clear D gene. Deletions cut 0 bases from V and 5 bases from J, with 8 bases between. CDR1 is SGHDT, CDR2 YYEEEE, per germline. This CDR3 contains 13 residues. CDR3 sequence (DNA): TGTGCCAGCAGCTTGGTGCCAGCTTATGGCTACACCTTC. Amino acids: CASSLVPAYGYTF.

The chain couples TRBV27 to TRBJ1-2, with D unresolved. Trimming removed 7 bases at V and 14 bases at J, with 20 bases between. The germline CDR1 and CDR2 sequences are MNHEY and SMNVEV (reference sequence). This CDR3 contains 12 residues. Written as DNA, the CDR3 is TGTGCCAGCATCGGGCCTCAAGGTGGTGGGACCTTC. Translated: CASIGPQGGGTF.

This clone was counted a single time. The rearrangement joins TRBV30 to TRBJ2-7; unclear D gene. Trimming left V 3 bases short and J 0 bases short, with 12 bases between. The CDR3 loop spans 14 amino acids. CDR1 is GTSNPN and CDR2 is SVGIG in the germline V gene (reference sequence). CDR3 nucleotide sequence: TGTGCCTGGAGAAGAATAGTGAGCTCCTACGAGCAGTACTTC. This encodes CAWRRIVSSYEQYF.

This clone was detected once. V usage is TRBV27 and J usage is TRBJ1-4, with 9 bases identical to TRBD1. Trimming cost V 4 bases and J 9 bases; bases outside gene matches: 9. Germline CDR1 reads MNHEY; CDR2 reads SMNVEV (reference sequence). The length of the CDR3 is 15 residues. Written as DNA, the CDR3 is TGTGCCAGCAGTTCCATACAGGGGGCGATTCAAAAACTGTTTTTT. The encoded protein is CASSSIQGAIQKLFF.

The chain combines TRBV4-2 with TRBJ1-2, with TRBD1 as a possible D gene (5 bases). This CDR3 region has 15 residues. V was trimmed by 0 bases and J by 8 bases, leaving 16 bases between them. Germline V lookup: CDR1 LGHNA, CDR2 YNFKEQ. CDR3 sequence: CASSQEGGNGIGYTF. The DNA for the CDR3 is TGTGCCAGCAGCCAAGAGGGGGGGAATGGGATAGGCTACACCTTC.

The V and J genes are TRBV7-6 and TRBJ2-1, with 8 bases fitting TRBD1. Unmatched junction bases numbered 9, after V lost 3 bases and J lost 8 bases. Germline-derived CDR1 and CDR2 are SGHVS and FNYEAQ. The CDR3 runs to 15 residues. The CDR3 protein is CASSFAGGLGDEQFF. Here the CDR3 DNA reads TGTGCCAGCAGCTTCGCAGGGGGCCTTGGGGATGAGCAGTTCTTC.

This chain links TRBV2 with TRBJ1-1; D not certain. Between the trimmed V and J ends, which lost 7 bases and 0 bases, there was a span of 9 bases. The CDR3 runs to 13 residues. Germline V gene lookup returns CDR1 SNHLY and CDR2 FYNNEI. In DNA form, the CDR3 reads TGTGCCAGCATACTTCTGATGAACACTGAAGCTTTCTTT. Translation: CASILLMNTEAFF. Looking up the rest from reference TRBV2 and TRBJ1-1 gives the full variable domain: EPEVTQTPSHQVTQMGQEVILRCVPISNHLYFYWYRQILGQKVEFLVSFYNNEISEKSEIFDDQFSVERPDGSNFTLKIRSTKLEDSAMYFCASILLMNTEAFFGQGTRLTVV.

This chain uses TRBV27 with TRBJ2-7; D may be TRBD2 (5 bases). This CDR3 has 14 amino acids. V lost 2 bases and J 2 bases, leaving 10 bases between the germline ends. Per germline, CDR1 MNHEY and CDR2 SMNVEV (reference sequence). CDR3 nucleotides: TGTGCCAGCAGTTTAAGCGGCAGTCCCTACGAGCAGTACTTC. As protein: CASSLSGSPYEQYF.

The chain employs TRBV6-6 and TRBJ2-3; the D is unclear. CDR3 length equals 12 residues. V lost 6 bases, J lost 6 bases, and 10 bases lay in between. The V gene's germline CDR1 is MNHNY and CDR2 SVGAGI (reference sequence). The CDR3 DNA is TGTGCCAGCAGCCAAGGGTACGATACGCAGTATTTT. This translates into CASSQGYDTQYF.

This chain connects TRBV5-1 to TRBJ2-1, with TRBD1 as a possible D gene (5 bases). V dropped 4 bases and J dropped 5 bases, with 13 bases sitting between them. The CDR3 spans 14 residues. Per the germline V gene, CDR1 is SGHRS and CDR2 is YFSETQ. The CDR3 loop is CASSAPDTNNEQFF. The DNA for the CDR3 is TGCGCCAGCAGCGCGCCGGACACTAACAATGAGCAGTTCTTC.

This clone was observed once. The V gene is TRBV6-6, the J gene TRBJ2-1; D remains ambiguous. The CDR3 contains 14 residues. Germline CDR1 MNHNY, CDR2 SVGAGI (reference sequence). V dropped 9 bases and J dropped 9 bases, with 21 bases sitting between them. CDR3 residues: CASTLGPPLGEQFF. As DNA, the CDR3 is TGTGCCAGTACCCTAGGCCCTCCCCTCGGTGAGCAGTTCTTC.

The CDR3 sequence is CASSFGTGSYEQYF. The CDR3 DNA sequence: TGTGCCAGCAGTTTCGGGACAGGGTCCTACGAGCAGTACTTC. The chain employs TRBV6-5 and TRBJ2-7, with TRBD1 matching 9 bases. CDR1 and CDR2 from the germline V gene are MNHEY and SVGAGI. This CDR3 contains 14 residues. V dropped 4 bases and J dropped 1; count of bases not matched to a gene: 2.

This rearrangement joins TRBV19 to TRBJ2-7, with 12 bases matching TRBD2. There are 15 residues in the CDR3. V trimming: 3 bases; J trimming: 3 bases; junction bases outside the gene matches: 3. Germline loops: CDR1 LNHDA, CDR2 SQIVND (reference sequence). The CDR3 bases are TGTGCCAGTAGTATTCTAGCGGGGGGGTACTACGAGCAGTACTTC. Translated: CASSILAGGYYEQYF.

This clone was seen only once. V usage is TRBV7-9 and J usage is TRBJ1-6; D is unresolved. The germline gives CDR1 SEHNR, CDR2 FQNEAQ (reference sequence). Trimming left V 5 bases short and J 1 base short, with 9 bases between. The CDR3 extends over 15 amino acids. The CDR3, as DNA: TGTGCCAGCAGCCCAGAGCCTTCCTATAATTCACCCCTCCACTTT. Its translation: CASSPEPSYNSPLHF. Using reference TRBV7-9 and TRBJ1-6 for the parts outside the CDR3, the full variable domain is DTGVSQNPRHKITKRGQNVTFRCDPISEHNRLYWYRQTLGQGPEFLTYFQNEAQLEKSRLLSDRFSAERPKGSFSTLEIQRTEQGDSAMYLCASSPEPSYNSPLHFGNGTRLTVT.

V usage is TRBV11-2 and J usage is TRBJ2-7; D is perhaps TRBD2 (6 bases). Per germline, CDR1 SGHAT and CDR2 FQNNGV. V shed 2 bases and J shed 0 bases, with 8 bases lying between them. The CDR3 covers 14 residues. In nucleotides, the CDR3 is TGTGCCAGCAGCTTATGGGGAGGCTCCTACGAGCAGTACTTC. Encoded protein: CASSLWGGSYEQYF.

The V and J genes are TRBV29-1 and TRBJ1-2; TRBD1 might be the D (5 bases). With 3 bases removed from V and 0 bases from J, the gap between germline ends came to 8 bases. Germline V lookup: CDR1 SQVTM, CDR2 ANQGSEA. This CDR3 is 13 amino acids long. The CDR3 DNA sequence: TGCAGCGTTGATCCGGGGGCTAACTATGGCTACACCTTC. As protein: CSVDPGANYGYTF.

This chain links TRBV29-1 with TRBJ1-1; 9 bases are shared with TRBD1. V was pared by 6 bases and J by 8 bases, with 16 bases of the junction left unmatched. Germline V gene lookup returns CDR1 SQVTM and CDR2 ANQGSEA. This CDR3 is built from 15 residues. In DNA, the CDR3 is TGCAGCGTGGAGGGACAGGGAAGGGGTTTCGGAGAAGCTTTCTTT. Translated: CSVEGQGRGFGEAFF.